The 10 T cell receptor beta chains listed next were all sequenced from one sample in a study of shared clonotypes between healthy human individuals. Positively selected for CCR7, the CD45RO-negative cells used as naive CD8 cells excluded terminally differentiated effector memory CD45RA+ cells. Sequencing used immunoSEQ multiplex PCR; TCRdb keeps in-frame clones, though not all of them. The table lists some 2,100,000 clones, roughly 91% of them singletons. The source material was naive CD8+ T cells from PBMCs. The receptors originated from a man aged 18 to 29 in good health. Some clones in this sample may be carry-over from other donors' samples.

This clone was counted once. The V gene is TRBV13, the J gene TRBJ2-5; D could derive from TRBD1 or TRBD2 (5 bases each). The germline CDR1 and CDR2 sequences are PRHDT and FYEKMQ (reference sequence). Trimming stripped 5 bases from V and 2 bases from J, with 21 bases between. CDR3 length: 17 residues. CDR3 region: CASSPRGSPLGQETQYF. The DNA of the CDR3 is TGTGCCAGCAGCCCCCGGGGCTCCCCCTTGGGGCAAGAGACCCAGTACTTC.

CDR3 nucleotide sequence: TGTGCCAGCAGTTTGCGTGTTCTGGAGACCCAGTACTTC. Translation gives CASSLRVLETQYF. The J gene is TRBJ2-5, the V gene TRBV28; D is uncertain. The germline V gene has CDR1 MDHEN and CDR2 SYDVKM. The CDR3 consists of 13 residues. Trimming stripped 3 bases from V and 5 bases from J, with 10 bases between.

The chain links TRBV7-9 to TRBJ2-7; TRBD1 aligns across 7 bases. Losses at the gene ends were 8 bases for V and 0 bases for J; bases not matched to a gene: 10. CDR1 and CDR2 (germline): SEHNR, FQNEAQ (reference sequence). The CDR3 has 15 amino acids. The CDR3 loop is CASGLPGQSSYEQYF. The CDR3 DNA is TGTGCCAGCGGGCTTCCGGGACAGAGCTCCTACGAGCAGTACTTC.

The J gene is TRBJ2-5, the V gene TRBV5-1; D not certain. Germline V gene sequence: CDR1 SGHRS, CDR2 YFSETQ. V lost 0 bases and J 1 base, leaving 7 bases between the germline ends. CDR3 size: 14 residues. As DNA, the CDR3 is TGCGCCAGCAGCTTGGAAGGAGTCCAAGAGACCCAGTACTTC. It is translated as CASSLEGVQETQYF.

V and J are TRBV4-3 and TRBJ2-6; D possibly corresponds to TRBD2 (6 bases). Trimming cost V 4 bases and J 1 base, with 11 bases left between them. The CDR3 totals 16 residues. Germline loops: CDR1 LGHNA, CDR2 YSLEER. The CDR3 loop reads CASSPQGLSGANVLTF. CDR3 bases: TGCGCCAGCAGCCCTCAAGGACTATCTGGGGCCAACGTCCTGACTTTC.

CDR3 nucleotides: TGCGCCAGCAGCCAAGCTAGCGGGATTATCACAGATACGCAGTATTTT. Translating it yields CASSQASGIITDTQYF. This rearrangement joins TRBV4-1 to TRBJ2-3; 9 bases are a match to TRBD2. The junction had 4 bases not matched to a gene; V was cut back by 1 base and J by 2 bases. CDR1 and CDR2 from the germline V gene are MGHRA and YSYEKL. The CDR3 runs 16 residues.

The rearrangement joins TRBV11-2 to TRBJ2-7; 7 bases map to TRBD2. The J segment lost 2 bases and the V segment lost 3 bases, leaving 7 bases of the junction unmatched. CDR3 length: 15 amino acids. Germline values: CDR1 SGHAT, CDR2 FQNNGV. CDR3 amino acids: CASSFALAGPYEQYF. DNA for the CDR3: TGTGCCAGCAGCTTCGCCTTAGCGGGCCCCTACGAGCAGTACTTC.

The chain carries TRBV6-5 and TRBJ2-5; D unresolved. CDR3 length equals 13 residues. V shed 3 bases and J shed 5 bases, with 10 bases lying between them. Germline V gene sequence: CDR1 MNHEY, CDR2 SVGAGI. The CDR3 sequence: CASSYDPRETQYF. Here the CDR3 DNA reads TGTGCCAGCAGTTATGACCCAAGGGAGACCCAGTACTTC.

V is TRBV9 and J is TRBJ2-2, with 7 bases fitting TRBD1. This CDR3 spans 17 amino acids. Germline CDR1 and CDR2: SGDLS and YYNGEE. The junction had 10 bases not matched to a gene; V was cut back by 3 bases and J by 2 bases. The CDR3 coding sequence is TGTGCCAGCAGCGCCCTAGCCGGGACAGTTAACACCGGGGAGCTGTTTTTT. Residues: CASSALAGTVNTGELFF. Based on the CDR3 plus reference TRBV9 and TRBJ2-2, the full variable domain is DSGVTQTPKHLITATGQRVTLRCSPRSGDLSVYWYQQSLDQGLQFLIQYYNGEERAKGNILERFSAQQFPDLHSELNLSSLELGDSALYFCASSALAGTVNTGELFFGEGSRLTVL.

The rearrangement links TRBV5-1 to TRBJ2-1, with 8 bases matching TRBD2. Looked up from germline, CDR1 is SGHRS and CDR2 is YFSETQ. This CDR3 is built from 13 residues. V lost 7 bases and J lost 4; bases outside the gene matches: 4. The CDR3 reads CASWAGGYNEQFF. The CDR3 DNA sequence: TGCGCCAGCTGGGCGGGAGGATACAATGAGCAGTTCTTC.